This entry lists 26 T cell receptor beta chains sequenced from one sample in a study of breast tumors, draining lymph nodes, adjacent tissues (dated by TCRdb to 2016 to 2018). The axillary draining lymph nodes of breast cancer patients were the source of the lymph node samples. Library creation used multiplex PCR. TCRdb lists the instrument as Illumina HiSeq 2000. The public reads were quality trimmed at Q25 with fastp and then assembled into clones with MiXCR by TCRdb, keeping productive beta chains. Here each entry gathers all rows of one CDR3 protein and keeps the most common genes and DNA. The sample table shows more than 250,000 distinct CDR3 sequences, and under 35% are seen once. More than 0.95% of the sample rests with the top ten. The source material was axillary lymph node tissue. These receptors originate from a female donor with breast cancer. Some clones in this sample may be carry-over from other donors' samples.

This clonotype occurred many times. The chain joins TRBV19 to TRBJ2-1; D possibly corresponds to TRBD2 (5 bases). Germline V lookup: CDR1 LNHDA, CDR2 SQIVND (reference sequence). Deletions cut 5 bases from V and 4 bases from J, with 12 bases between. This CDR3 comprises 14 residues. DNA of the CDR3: TGTGCCAGTAGTCCGAGAATAGCGTACAATGAGCAGTTCTTC. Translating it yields CASSPRIAYNEQFF.

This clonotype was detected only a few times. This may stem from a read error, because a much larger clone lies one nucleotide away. CDR3 residues: CASSAIPGTEAQYF. The DNA of the CDR3 is TGTGCCAGCAGTGCAATACCGGGGACTGAAGCGCAGTATTTT. This rearrangement joins TRBV2 to TRBJ2-3, with a tentative D call TRBD2 (6 bases). The V and J ends lost 4 bases and 10 bases respectively, with 18 bases between them. This CDR3 is 14 amino acids long. Germline V gene lookup returns CDR1 SNHLY and CDR2 FYNNEI.

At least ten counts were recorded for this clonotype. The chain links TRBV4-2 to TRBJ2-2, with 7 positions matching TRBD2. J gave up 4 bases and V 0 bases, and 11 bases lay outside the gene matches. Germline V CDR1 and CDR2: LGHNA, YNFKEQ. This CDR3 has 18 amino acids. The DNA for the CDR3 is TGTGCCAGCAGCCAAGAGATCCCGACTAGCAGACCCACCGGGGAGCTGTTTTTT. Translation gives CASSQEIPTSRPTGELFF.

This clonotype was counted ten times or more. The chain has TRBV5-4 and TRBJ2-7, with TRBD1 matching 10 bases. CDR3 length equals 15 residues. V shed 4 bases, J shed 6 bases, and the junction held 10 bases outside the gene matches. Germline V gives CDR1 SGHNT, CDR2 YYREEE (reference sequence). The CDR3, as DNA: TGTGCCAGCAGCCCGTTTCCGGGACAGGGGTTCGAGCAGTACTTC. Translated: CASSPFPGQGFEQYF.

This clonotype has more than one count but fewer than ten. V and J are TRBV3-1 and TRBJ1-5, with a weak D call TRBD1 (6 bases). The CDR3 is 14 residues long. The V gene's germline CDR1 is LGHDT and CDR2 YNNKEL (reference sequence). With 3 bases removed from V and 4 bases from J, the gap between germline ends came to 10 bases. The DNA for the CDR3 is TGTGCCAGCAGCCACGGGACATTGAATCAGCCCCAGCATTTT. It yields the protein CASSHGTLNQPQHF.

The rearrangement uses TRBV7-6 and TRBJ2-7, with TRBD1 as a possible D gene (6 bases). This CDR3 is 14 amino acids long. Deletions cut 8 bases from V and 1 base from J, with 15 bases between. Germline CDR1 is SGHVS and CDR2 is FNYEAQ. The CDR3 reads CASSQGFSSYEQYF. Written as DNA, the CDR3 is TGTGCCAGCTCCCAGGGGTTCTCTTCCTACGAGCAGTACTTC.

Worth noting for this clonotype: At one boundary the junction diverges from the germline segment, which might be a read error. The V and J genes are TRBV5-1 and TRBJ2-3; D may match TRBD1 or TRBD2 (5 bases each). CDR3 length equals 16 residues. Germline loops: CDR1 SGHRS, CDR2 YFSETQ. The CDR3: CVSSLAWDEFTDTQYF. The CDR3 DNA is TGCGTCAGCAGCTTAGCCTGGGACGAATTCACAGATACGCAGTATTTT. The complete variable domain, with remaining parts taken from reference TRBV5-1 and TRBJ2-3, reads KAGVTQTPRYLIKTRGQQVTLSCSPISGHRSVSWYQQTPGQGLQFLFEYFSETQRNKGNFPGRFSGRQFSNSRSEMNVSTLELGDSALYLCVSSLAWDEFTDTQYFGPGTRLTVL.

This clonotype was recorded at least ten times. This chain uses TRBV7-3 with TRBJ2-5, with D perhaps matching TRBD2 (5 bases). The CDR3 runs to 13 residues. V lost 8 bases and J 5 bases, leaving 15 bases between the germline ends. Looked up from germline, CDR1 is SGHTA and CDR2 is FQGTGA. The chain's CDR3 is CASPPNGVETQYF. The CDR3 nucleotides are TGTGCCAGCCCACCAAACGGGGTTGAGACCCAGTACTTC.

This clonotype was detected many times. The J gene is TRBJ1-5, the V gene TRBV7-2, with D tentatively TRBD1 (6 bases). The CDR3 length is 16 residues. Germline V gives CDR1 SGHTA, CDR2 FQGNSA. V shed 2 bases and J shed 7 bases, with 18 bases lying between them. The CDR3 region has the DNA TGTGCCAGCAGCTTATATGGGGCACAGGGACTGCAGCCCCAGCATTTT. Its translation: CASSLYGAQGLQPQHF.

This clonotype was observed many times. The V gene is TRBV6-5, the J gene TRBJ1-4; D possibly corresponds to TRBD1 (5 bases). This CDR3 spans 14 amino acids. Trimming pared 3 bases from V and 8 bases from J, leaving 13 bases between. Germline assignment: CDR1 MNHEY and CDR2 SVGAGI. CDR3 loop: CASSYLGGTEKLFF. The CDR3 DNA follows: TGTGCCAGCAGTTATTTGGGGGGGACCGAAAAACTGTTTTTT.

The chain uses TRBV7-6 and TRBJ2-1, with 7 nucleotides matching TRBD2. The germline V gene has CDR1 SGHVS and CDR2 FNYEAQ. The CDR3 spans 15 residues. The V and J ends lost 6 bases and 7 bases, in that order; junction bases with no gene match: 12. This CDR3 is CASRERAGDGNEQFF. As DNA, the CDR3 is TGTGCCAGCAGGGAGCGGGCGGGAGATGGGAATGAGCAGTTCTTC. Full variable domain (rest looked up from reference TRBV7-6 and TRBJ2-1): GAGVSQSPRYKVTKRGQDVALRCDPISGHVSLYWYRQALGQGPEFLTYFNYEAQQDKSGLPNDRFSAERPEGSISTLTIQRTEQRDSAMYRCASRERAGDGNEQFFGPGTRLTVL.

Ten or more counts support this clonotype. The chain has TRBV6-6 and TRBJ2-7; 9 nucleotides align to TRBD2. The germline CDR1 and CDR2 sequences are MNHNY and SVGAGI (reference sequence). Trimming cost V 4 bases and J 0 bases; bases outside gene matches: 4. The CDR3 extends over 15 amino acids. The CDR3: CASSFYSGSSYEQYF. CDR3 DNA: TGTGCCAGCAGTTTCTATAGCGGGAGCTCCTACGAGCAGTACTTC.

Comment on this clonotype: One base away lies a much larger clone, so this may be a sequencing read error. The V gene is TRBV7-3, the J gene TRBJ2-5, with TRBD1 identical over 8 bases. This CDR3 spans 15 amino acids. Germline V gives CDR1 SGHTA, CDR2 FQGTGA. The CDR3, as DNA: TGTGCCAGCAGCTTAAACTCAGGGGGCCAAGAGACCCAGCACTTC. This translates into CASSLNSGGQETQHF.

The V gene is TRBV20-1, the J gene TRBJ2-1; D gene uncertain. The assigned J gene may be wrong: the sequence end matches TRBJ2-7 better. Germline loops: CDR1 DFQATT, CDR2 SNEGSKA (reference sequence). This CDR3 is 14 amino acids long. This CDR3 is CSAPPMSSYNEQYF. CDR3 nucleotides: TGCAGTGCGCCTCCAATGAGTTCCTACAATGAGCAGTACTTC.

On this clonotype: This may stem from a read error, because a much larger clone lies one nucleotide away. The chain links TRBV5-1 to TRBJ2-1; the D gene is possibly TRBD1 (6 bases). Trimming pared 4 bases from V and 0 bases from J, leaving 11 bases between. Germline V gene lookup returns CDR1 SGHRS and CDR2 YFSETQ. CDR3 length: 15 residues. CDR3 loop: CASSQGQNSYNEQFF. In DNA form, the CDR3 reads TGCGCCAGCAGCCAAGGACAGAACTCCTACAATGAGCAGTTCTTC.

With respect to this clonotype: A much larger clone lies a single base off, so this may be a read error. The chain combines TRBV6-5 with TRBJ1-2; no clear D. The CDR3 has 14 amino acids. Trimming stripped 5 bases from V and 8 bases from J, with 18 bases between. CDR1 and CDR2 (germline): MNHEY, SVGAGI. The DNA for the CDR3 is TGTGCCAGCAGTGAAAGTCACACAGCGCGGGGCTACACCTTC. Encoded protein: CASSESHTARGYTF.

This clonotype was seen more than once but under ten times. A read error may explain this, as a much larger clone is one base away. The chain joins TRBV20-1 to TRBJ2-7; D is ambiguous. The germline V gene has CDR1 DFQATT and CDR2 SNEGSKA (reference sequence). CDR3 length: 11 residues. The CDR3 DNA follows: TGCAGTGCTAGATCGGCCTACGAGCAGTCCTTC. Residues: CSARSAYEQSF.

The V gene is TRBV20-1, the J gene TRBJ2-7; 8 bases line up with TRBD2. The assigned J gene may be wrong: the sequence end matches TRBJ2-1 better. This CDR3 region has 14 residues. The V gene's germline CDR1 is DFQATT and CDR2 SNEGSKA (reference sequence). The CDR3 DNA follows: TGCAGTGCTAGGGAAGCGGGGGTGGGTAGTGAGCAGTTCTTC. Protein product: CSAREAGVGSEQFF.

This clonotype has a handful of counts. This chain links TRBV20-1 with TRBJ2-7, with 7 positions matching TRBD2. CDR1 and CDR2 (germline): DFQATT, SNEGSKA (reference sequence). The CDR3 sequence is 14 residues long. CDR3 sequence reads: CSVSAWREQSEQYF. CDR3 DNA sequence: TGCAGCGTAAGCGCCTGGCGGGAGCAGTCCGAGCAGTACTTC.

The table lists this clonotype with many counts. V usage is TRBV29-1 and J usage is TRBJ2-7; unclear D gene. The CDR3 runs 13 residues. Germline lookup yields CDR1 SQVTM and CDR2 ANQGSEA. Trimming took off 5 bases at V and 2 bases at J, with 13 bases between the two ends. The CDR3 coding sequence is TGCAGCGTTTCGGACGGGCGAGCCTACGAGCAGTACTTC. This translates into CSVSDGRAYEQYF.

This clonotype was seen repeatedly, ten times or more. The CDR3 loop reads CASSQDLTTYEQYF. CDR3 DNA: TGTGCCAGCAGCCAAGATCTGACTACCTACGAGCAGTACTTC. The rearrangement uses TRBV4-2 and TRBJ2-7; TRBD2 might be the D (5 bases). Per germline, CDR1 LGHNA and CDR2 YNFKEQ. The CDR3 is 14 residues long. Trimming left V 0 bases short and J 2 bases short, with 8 bases between.

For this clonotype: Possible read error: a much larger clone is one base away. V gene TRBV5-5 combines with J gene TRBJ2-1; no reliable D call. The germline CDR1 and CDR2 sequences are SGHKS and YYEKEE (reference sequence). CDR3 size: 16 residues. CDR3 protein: CASSLVGHTNYNEQLF. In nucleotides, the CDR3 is TGTGCCAGCAGCCTTGTCGGGCATACGAACTACAATGAGCAGCTCTTC.

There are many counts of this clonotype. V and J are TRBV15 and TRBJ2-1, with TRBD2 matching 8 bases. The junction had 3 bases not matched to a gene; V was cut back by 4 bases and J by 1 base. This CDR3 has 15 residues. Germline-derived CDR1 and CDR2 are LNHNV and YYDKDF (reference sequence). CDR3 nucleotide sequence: TGTGCCACCAGCACCGCGGGGGGATCCTACAATGAGCAGTTCTTC. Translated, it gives CATSTAGGSYNEQFF.

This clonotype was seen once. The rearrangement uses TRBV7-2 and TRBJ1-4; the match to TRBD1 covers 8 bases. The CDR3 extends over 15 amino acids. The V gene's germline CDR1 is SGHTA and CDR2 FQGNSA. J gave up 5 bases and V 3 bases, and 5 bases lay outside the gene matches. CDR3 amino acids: CASSLRRTGNEKLFF. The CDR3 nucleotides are TGTGCCAGCAGCTTGCGTCGGACAGGGAATGAAAAACTGTTTTTT.

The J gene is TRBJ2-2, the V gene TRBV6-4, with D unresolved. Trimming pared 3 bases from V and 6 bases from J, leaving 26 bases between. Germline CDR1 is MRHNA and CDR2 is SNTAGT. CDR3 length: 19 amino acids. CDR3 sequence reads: CASSDFVANGPTNPGELFF. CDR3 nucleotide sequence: TGTGCCAGCAGTGATTTTGTGGCTAACGGTCCGACCAACCCCGGGGAGCTGTTTTTT.

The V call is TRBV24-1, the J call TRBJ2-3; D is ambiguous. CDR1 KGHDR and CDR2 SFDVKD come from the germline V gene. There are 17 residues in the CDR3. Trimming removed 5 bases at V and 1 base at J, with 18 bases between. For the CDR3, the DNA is TGTGCCACCAGTGCCTCCAGCGTTTTTTCTGGCACAGATACGCAGTATTTT. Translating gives CATSASSVFSGTDTQYF.